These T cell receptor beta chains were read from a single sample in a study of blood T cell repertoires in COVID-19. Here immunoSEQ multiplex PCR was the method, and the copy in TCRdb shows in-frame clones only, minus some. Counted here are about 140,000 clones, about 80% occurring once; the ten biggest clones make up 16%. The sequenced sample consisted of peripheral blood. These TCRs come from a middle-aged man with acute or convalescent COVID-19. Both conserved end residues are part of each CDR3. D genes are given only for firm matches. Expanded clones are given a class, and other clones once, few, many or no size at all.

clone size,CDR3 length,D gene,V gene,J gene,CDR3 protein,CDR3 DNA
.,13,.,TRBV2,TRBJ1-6,CASNPGPYSPLHF,TGTGCCAGCAACCCAGGGCCCTACTCACCCCTCCACTTT
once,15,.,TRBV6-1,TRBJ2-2,CASSELASGTGELFF,TGTGCCAGCAGTGAATTGGCTAGTGGGACCGGGGAGCTGTTTTTT
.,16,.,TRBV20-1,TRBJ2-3,CSASGLGQTVGDTQYF,TGCAGTGCTAGTGGATTAGGACAGACGGTCGGAGATACGCAGTATTTT
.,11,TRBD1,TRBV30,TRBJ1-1,CAWSTDRVAFF,TGTGCCTGGAGTACGGACAGGGTTGCTTTCTTT
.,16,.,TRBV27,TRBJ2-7,CASTPVGQMSVGEQYF,TGTGCCAGCACCCCGGTGGGACAAATGTCGGTGGGTGAGCAGTACTTC
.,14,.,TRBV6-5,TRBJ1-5,CASRLQGFNQPQHF,TGTGCCAGCAGACTACAGGGCTTTAATCAGCCCCAGCATTTT
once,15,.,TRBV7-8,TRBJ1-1,CASSFQWASNTEAFF,TGTGCCAGCAGCTTTCAATGGGCGTCGAACACTGAAGCTTTCTTT
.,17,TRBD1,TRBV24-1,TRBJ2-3,CATSDETGTGARDTQYF,TGTGCCACCAGTGACGAAACCGGGACAGGGGCTCGTGATACGCAGTATTTT
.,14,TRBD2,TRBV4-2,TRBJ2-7,CASRLAGGSYEQYF,TGTGCCAGCCGCCTAGCGGGGGGATCCTACGAGCAGTACTTC
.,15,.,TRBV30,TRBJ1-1,CAWSLQGSKNTEAFF,TGTGCCTGGAGCCTCCAGGGAAGTAAGAACACTGAAGCTTTCTTT
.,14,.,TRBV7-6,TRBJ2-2,CASSFRSSTGELFF,TGTGCCAGCAGCTTTAGGAGCTCCACCGGGGAGCTGTTTTTT
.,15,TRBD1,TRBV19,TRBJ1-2,CASSMQGALQRGYTF,TGTGCCAGTAGTATGCAGGGGGCTCTTCAGCGGGGCTACACCTTC
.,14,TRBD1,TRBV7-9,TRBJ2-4,CASSPGTVKNIQYF,TGTGCCAGCAGCCCGGGGACAGTCAAAAACATTCAGTACTTC
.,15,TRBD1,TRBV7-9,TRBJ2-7,CASSSGTGESYEQYF,TGTGCCAGCAGCTCCGGGACAGGGGAGAGCTACGAGCAGTACTTC
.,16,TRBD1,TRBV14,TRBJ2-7,CASSLRQGTLSYEQYF,TGTGCCAGCAGCCTCCGACAGGGGACCCTTTCCTACGAGCAGTACTTC
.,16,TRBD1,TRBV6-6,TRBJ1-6,CASSYPQGVGNSPLHF,TGTGCCAGCAGTTATCCCCAGGGGGTGGGTAATTCACCCCTCCACTTT
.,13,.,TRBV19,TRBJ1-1,CASTGFSNTEAFF,TGTGCCAGTACAGGGTTCTCTAACACTGAAGCTTTCTTT
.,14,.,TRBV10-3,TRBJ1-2,CAISPGPGIGGYTF,TGTGCCATCAGCCCCGGACCAGGGATTGGGGGCTACACCTTC
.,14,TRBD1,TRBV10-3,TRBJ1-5,CAIRSGQENQPQHF,TGTGCCATCAGGTCGGGACAGGAAAATCAGCCCCAGCATTTT
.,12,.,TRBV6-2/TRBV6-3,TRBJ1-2,CASSGWGGGYTF,TGTGCCAGCAGTGGATGGGGAGGAGGCTACACCTTC
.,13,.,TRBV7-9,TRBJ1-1,CASSLQGGTEAFF,TGTGCCAGCAGCTTACAAGGAGGCACTGAAGCTTTCTTT
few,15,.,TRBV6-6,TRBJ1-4,CASRHRRATNEKLFF,TGTGCCAGCAGGCACCGACGGGCAACTAATGAAAAACTGTTTTTT
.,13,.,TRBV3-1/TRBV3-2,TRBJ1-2,CASSQGELYGYTF,TGTGCCAGCAGCCAAGGGGAGCTATATGGCTACACCTTC
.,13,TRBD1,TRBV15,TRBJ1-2,CATRAGGGNGYTF,TGTGCCACGCGGGCAGGGGGAGGCAATGGCTACACCTTC
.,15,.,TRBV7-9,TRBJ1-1,CASSLATGGYTEAFF,TGTGCCAGCAGCTTAGCGACTGGGGGCTACACTGAAGCTTTCTTT
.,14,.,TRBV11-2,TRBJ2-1,CASSPTRGANEQFF,TGTGCCAGCAGCCCAACCAGGGGGGCCAATGAGCAGTTCTTC
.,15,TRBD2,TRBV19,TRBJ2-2,CASSKLAINTGELFF,TGTGCCAGTAGTAAACTAGCGATCAACACCGGGGAGCTGTTTTTT
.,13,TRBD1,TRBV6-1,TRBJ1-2,CASREGGDYGYTF,TGTGCCAGCAGGGAAGGGGGCGATTATGGCTACACCTTC
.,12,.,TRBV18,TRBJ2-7,CASSLLVYEQYF,TGTGCCAGCTCACTTCTCGTCTACGAGCAGTACTTC
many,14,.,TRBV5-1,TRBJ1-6,CASSLGQVDSPLHF,TGCGCCAGCAGCTTGGGACAGGTGGATTCACCCCTCCACTTT
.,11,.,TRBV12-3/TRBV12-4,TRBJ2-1,CASSEGPEQFF,TGTGCCAGCAGTGAGGGCCCTGAGCAGTTCTTC
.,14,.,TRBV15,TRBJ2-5,CATSRFRDQETQYF,TGTGCCACCAGCAGGTTCCGAGACCAAGAGACCCAGTACTTC
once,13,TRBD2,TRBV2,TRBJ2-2,CASTRGDTGELFF,TGTGCCAGCACCCGGGGGGACACCGGGGAGCTGTTTTTT
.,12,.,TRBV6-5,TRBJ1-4,CASRQPNEKLFF,TGTGCCAGCAGACAGCCTAATGAAAAACTGTTTTTT
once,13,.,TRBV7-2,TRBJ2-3,CASSTDPADTQYF,TGTGCCAGCAGCACAGACCCGGCGGATACGCAGTATTTT
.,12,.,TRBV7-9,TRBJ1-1,CASSDYGTEAFF,TGTGCCAGCAGCGACTACGGGACTGAAGCTTTCTTT
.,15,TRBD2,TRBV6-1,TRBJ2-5,CASSEAAGGQETQYF,TGTGCCAGCAGTGAAGCAGCGGGGGGGCAAGAGACCCAGTACTTC
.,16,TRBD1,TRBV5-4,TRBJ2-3,CASSIGTGRERDTQYF,TGTGCCAGCAGCATCGGGACAGGGAGGGAAAGGGATACGCAGTATTTT